The rows below give T cell receptor beta chains drawn from one sample of a study of cytotoxic CD8 clonotypes in ibrutinib-treated CLL. Assay used: immunoSEQ multiplex PCR; TCRdb lists only in-frame clones, some missing. This table has around 25,000 clones, 68% appearing once. Specimen: PBMCs, collected after 24 months of ibrutinib treatment. These receptor sequences come from a human donor with chronic lymphocytic leukemia. CDR3s include the opening cysteine and the closing phenylalanine or tryptophan. The D gene is left open where the match is weak. The size field is filled for only some rows; it gives once, few, many or a size class.

>TRBV12-5|TRBD1|.|TRBJ1-1
TGTGCTAGTGGGTCGACAGGGGGCACTGAAGCTTTCTTT
CASGSTGGTEAFF
>TRBV18|TRBD1|.|TRBJ1-6
TGTGCCAGCTCACCCGCTGGGGACAGTAGTAATTCACCCCTCCACTTT
CASSPAGDSSNSPLHF
>TRBV10-3|.|.|TRBJ2-6
TGTGCCATCAGTGAGTCTTTCCGGGGCTCTGGGGCCAACGTCCTGACTTTC
CAISESFRGSGANVLTF
>TRBV9|.|once|TRBJ1-1
TGTGCCAGCAGCGTAGTGCTAAACACTGAAGCTTTCTTT
CASSVVLNTEAFF
>TRBV11-2|TRBD1|many|TRBJ1-1
TGTGCCAGCAGCTCCCCGACAGGGAGGGACACTGAAGCTTTCTTT
CASSSPTGRDTEAFF
>TRBV5-1|.|.|TRBJ2-5
TGCGCCAGCAGCTTCGGGAGCAGGGCAGAGACCCAGTACTTC
CASSFGSRAETQYF
>TRBV15|TRBD2|.|TRBJ2-1
TGTGCCACCAGCAGAGACCCGCGGGGGACGTACAATGAGCAGTTCTTC
CATSRDPRGTYNEQFF
>TRBV18|.|.|TRBJ1-6
TGTGCCAGCTCACCCGGTTCGGGGGGATCACCCCTCCACTTT
CASSPGSGGSPLHF
>TRBV27|.|.|TRBJ1-1
TGTGCCAGCAGTTTATCCTCCACACTGGGAGCTTTCTTT
CASSLSSTLGAFF
>TRBV19|TRBD1|.|TRBJ2-3
TGTGCCAGTAGTATAGTTCCCCTCAGGGGGCGAGGAGATACGCAGTATTTT
CASSIVPLRGRGDTQYF
>TRBV2|.|.|TRBJ1-1
TGTGCCAGCAGTGAGACGAAGAGAACAGGTGAAGCTTTCTTT
CASSETKRTGEAFF
>TRBV11-3|TRBD1|few|TRBJ2-7
TGTGCCAGCAGCTTAGATCCAGGGGGCGAGCAGTACTTC
CASSLDPGGEQYF
>TRBV2|TRBD1|.|TRBJ1-2
TGTGCCAGCAGTGAAGCATGGACAGGGTGGGACACCTTC
CASSEAWTGWDTF
>TRBV29-1|TRBD1|.|TRBJ2-2
TGCAGCGTTGAACAGGGGGCGAGGACCGGGGAGCTGTTTTTT
CSVEQGARTGELFF
>TRBV5-1|TRBD2|once|TRBJ2-7
TGCGCCAGCAGCTTGGCCCCGAGGCTAGCGGGGGCCGCCTACGAGCAGTACTTC
CASSLAPRLAGAAYEQYF
>TRBV7-7|.|.|TRBJ2-2
TGTGCCAGCAGCCCTATCGGGGGAAGTGGCACCGGGGAGCTGTTTTTT
CASSPIGGSGTGELFF
>TRBV29-1|.|.|TRBJ1-2
TGCAGCGTTATGGTCAGGGCTAACTATGGCTACACCTTC
CSVMVRANYGYTF
>TRBV19|.|.|TRBJ2-6
TGTGCCAGTAGTACGGAGACCGGGACGGCCAACGTCCTGACTTTC
CASSTETGTANVLTF
>TRBV11-2|.|.|TRBJ1-2
TGTGCCAGCAGCCGCTCCGGCAACAACTATGGCTACACCTTC
CASSRSGNNYGYTF
>TRBV11-3|.|few|TRBJ1-1
TGTGCCAGCAGCTTAGGTGGTGGGGGCTGGACTGAAGCTTTCTTT
CASSLGGGGWTEAFF
>TRBV5-1|TRBD1|few|TRBJ1-1
TGCGCCAGCAGCCCGGACAGGTCGGGGATGAACACTGAAGCTTTCTTT
CASSPDRSGMNTEAFF
>TRBV19|.|.|TRBJ1-2
TGTGCCAGTAGTGTTGATTTTAACTATGGCTACACCTTC
CASSVDFNYGYTF
>TRBV11-2|TRBD1|.|TRBJ1-4
TGTGCCAGCAGCTTAGCCAACCCGGGACAGACTAATGAAAAACTGTTTTTT
CASSLANPGQTNEKLFF
>TRBV15|.|.|TRBJ1-5
TGTGCCACCAGCAGGCTGGGACAGCCCCAGCATTTT
CATSRLGQPQHF
>TRBV27|.|.|TRBJ1-3
TGTGCCAGCAGTTTAAGTTTAGGGTCTGGAAACACCATATATTTT
CASSLSLGSGNTIYF
>TRBV27|.|.|TRBJ1-3
TGTGCCAGCGCCGAAGACAGCCTCTCTGGAAACACCATATATTTT
CASAEDSLSGNTIYF
>TRBV9|.|.|TRBJ1-6
TGTGCCAGCAGCGCCCGGGACAATAATTCACCCCTCCACTTT
CASSARDNNSPLHF
>TRBV7-8|.|.|TRBJ1-2
TGTGCCAGCAGCTTAGACCGAAACAACTATGGCTACACCTTC
CASSLDRNNYGYTF
>TRBV5-5|.|.|TRBJ1-5
TGTGCCAGCAGCCTAGAGGTGAGGGATCAGCCCCAGCATTTT
CASSLEVRDQPQHF
>TRBV9|TRBD1|.|TRBJ2-3
TGTGCCAGCAGCTTAGAGGGGAGGACAGGGGGATGGGTAGATACGCAGTATTTT
CASSLEGRTGGWVDTQYF
>TRBV5-6|.|few|TRBJ2-7
TGTGCCAGCAGCAGACAATGGGACCGCCAGGGGCCCAGAGAGCAGTACTTC
CASSRQWDRQGPREQYF
>TRBV7-2|.|.|TRBJ1-2
TGTGCCAGCAGCGGGGCAGACTATGGCTACACCTTC
CASSGADYGYTF
>TRBV19|.|.|TRBJ1-3
TGTGCCACCGCAGAGAGCTCTGGAAACACCATATATTTT
CATAESSGNTIYF
>TRBV7-8|TRBD2|.|TRBJ2-7
TGTGCCAGCAGCTTATGGCGGGGGGGGCCTGGGGAGCAGTACTTC
CASSLWRGGPGEQYF
>TRBV7-9|.|few|TRBJ2-1
TGTGCCAGCAGCTTAGATGAGCAGTTCTTC
CASSLDEQFF
>TRBV19|.|.|TRBJ1-1
TGTGCCAGTAGTACCGCACAGGACGGAGAGAACACTGAAGCTTTCTTT
CASSTAQDGENTEAFF
>TRBV19|TRBD2|few|TRBJ2-2
TGTGCCAGTAGTATCCCCCGGGAGGGAACCGGGGAGCTGTTTTTT
CASSIPREGTGELFF
>TRBV7-6|.|.|TRBJ2-3
TGTGCCAGCAGCTTATTTTCCGGCCGCGGCACAGATACGCAGTATTTT
CASSLFSGRGTDTQYF
>TRBV2|.|once|TRBJ1-1
TGTGCCAGCAGTGAAGCAGGCAGAAAGGATTTCTTT
CASSEAGRKDFF
>TRBV27|.|.|TRBJ1-2
TGTGCCAGCAGCCCGGCCACCAACTATGGCTACACCTTC
CASSPATNYGYTF
>TRBV30|.|.|TRBJ1-1
TGTGCCTGGAGTGTATTCCGGGACACTGAAGCTTTCTTT
CAWSVFRDTEAFF
>TRBV5-4|.|.|TRBJ2-3
TGTGCCTTTCCATTATCCGGCACAGATACGCAGTATTTT
CAFPLSGTDTQYF
>TRBV19|TRBD1|.|TRBJ1-1
TGTGCCAGTAGTCGGGACAGTATCCCTGAAGCTTTCTTT
CASSRDSIPEAFF
>TRBV18|.|.|TRBJ1-3
TGTGCCAGCTCACCCGAACCACGACCAAACACCATATATTTT
CASSPEPRPNTIYF
>TRBV5-1|TRBD2|.|TRBJ2-3
TGCGCCAGCAGCTTGCCCTCCAGCAAGCGGGGGGGCGGCACAGATACGCAGTATTTT
CASSLPSSKRGGGTDTQYF
>TRBV5-6|TRBD1|many|TRBJ1-6
TGTGCCAGCAGCTTCAGACAGGGGAGGGAGTTAAATTCACCCCTCCACTTT
CASSFRQGRELNSPLHF
>TRBV7-9|.|many|TRBJ1-2
TGTGCCAGCAGCCCCTTGGGAGACCCTTATGGCTACACCTTC
CASSPLGDPYGYTF
>TRBV19|.|once|TRBJ2-7
TGTGCCAGTAGTATAGATGAAGGTTCCGAGCAGTACTTC
CASSIDEGSEQYF
>TRBV29-1|TRBD1|.|TRBJ1-2
TGCAGCGTTGAAGACGAGGACAGGGGCTATGGCTACACCTTC
CSVEDEDRGYGYTF
>TRBV5-1|TRBD1|medium-sized|TRBJ1-1
TGCGCCAGCAGCTCGGGACAGACGAACACTGAAGCTTTCTTT
CASSSGQTNTEAFF
>TRBV5-6|.|.|TRBJ1-3
TGTGCCAGCAGCTTGTGGGGGCAGACTCGCACCATATATTTT
CASSLWGQTRTIYF
>TRBV7-9|.|.|TRBJ1-1
TGTGCCAGCAGCAAAGACATTCTGACTGAAGCTTTCTTT
CASSKDILTEAFF
>TRBV11-2|.|.|TRBJ1-3
TGTGCCAGCAGCTTACTCCCTGGGGGCAGCACTGGAAACACCATATATTTT
CASSLLPGGSTGNTIYF
>TRBV18|.|.|TRBJ1-1
TGTGCCAGCTCATCAGAACAGGGTACTGAAGCTTTCTTT
CASSSEQGTEAFF
>TRBV5-4|TRBD2|.|TRBJ2-5
TGTGCCAGCAGCTCACTAGCGGGGGGACAGACCCAGTACTTC
CASSSLAGGQTQYF
>TRBV6-5|TRBD1|.|TRBJ1-3
TGTGCCAGCAGTTGGGACAGGGACTCTGGAAACACCATATATTTT
CASSWDRDSGNTIYF
>TRBV15|TRBD2|.|TRBJ2-4
TGTGCCACCAGCAGAGAGAGCGGGGGGAGGGAAAACATTCAGTACTTC
CATSRESGGRENIQYF
>TRBV5-1|.|.|TRBJ1-1
TGCGCCAGCAGATTACAGGGTGGCACTGAAGCTTTCTTT
CASRLQGGTEAFF
>TRBV27|TRBD1|.|TRBJ1-2
TGTGCCAGCAGTTCCCTACCGGGACAGGGAATTAGTGGCTACACCTTC
CASSSLPGQGISGYTF
>TRBV7-9|.|.|TRBJ1-2
TGTGCCAGCAGCTGGGGACAAAACTATGGCTACACCTTC
CASSWGQNYGYTF